This T cell receptor (beta chain) emerged from a study of shared clonotypes between healthy human individuals. This clone was observed a single time. Profiling relied on immunoSEQ multiplex PCR, and the TCRdb table lists in-frame clones only, not all of them. This table holds some 1,100,000 clones, about 84% found once. The CDR3 is 14 residues long. Germline CDR1 and CDR2: SGHRS and YFSETQ. Trimming stripped 0 bases from V and 2 bases from J, with 7 bases between. The TCR comes from a man aged 18 to 35 in good health. Some clones in this sample may be carry-over from other donors' samples. The sample taken for sequencing was memory CD4+ T cells from PBMCs. The subset here: CD45RA-negative fraction. The chain combines TRBV5-1 with TRBJ2-3; D call uncertain. Here the CDR3 DNA reads TGCGCCAGCAGCTTGGGTCCGGACACAGATACGCAGTATTTT. Its protein is CASSLGPDTDTQYF.